Presented here are 3 T cell receptor beta chains from one specimen sequenced in a study of metastatic and nonmetastatic thyroid tumors. TCRdb reprocessed the PCR reads via MiXCR. The sample yields roughly 40,000 clones, about 16% seen once. No patient had received any treatment before thyroid surgery. The sequenced sample was blood. These receptors all come from a female donor with papillary thyroid cancer or a benign thyroid nodule (not recorded which). Some clones in this sample may be carry-over from other donors' samples.

This clone was counted ten times or more. V is TRBV11-1 and J is TRBJ2-3; D is unclear. The CDR3 spans 15 residues. Trimming removed 8 bases from V and 5 bases from J, with 20 bases in between. Germline assignment: CDR1 SGHAT and CDR2 FQDESV (reference sequence). CDR3 sequence reads: CASGPQWGSEDTQYF. The CDR3 region has the DNA TGTGCCAGCGGCCCCCAATGGGGATCTGAAGATACGCAGTATTTT.

The sample holds many counts of this clone. The chain is built from TRBV6-6 and TRBJ2-1, with 8 bases lining up with TRBD1. The CDR3 runs to 15 residues. V was pared by 2 bases and J by 4 bases, with 4 bases of the junction left unmatched. Germline CDR1 is MNHNY and CDR2 is SVGAGI (reference sequence). CDR3 residues: CASSYTQGAYNEQFF. CDR3 DNA: TGTGCCAGCAGTTACACGCAGGGGGCGTACAATGAGCAGTTCTTC.

At least ten counts were recorded for this clone. V usage is TRBV20-1 and J usage is TRBJ2-2; 7 bases line up with TRBD2. V shed 3 bases and J 6 bases; nucleotides not matched to a gene: 13. CDR3 size: 16 residues. Per germline, CDR1 DFQATT and CDR2 SNEGSKA (reference sequence). The CDR3, as DNA: TGCAGTGCTAGGCCCCCGCGCGGGGGTTTGGCCGGGGAGCTGTTTTTT. This translates into CSARPPRGGLAGELFF.